This T cell receptor (beta chain) was retrieved from a study of blood T cell repertoires in COVID-19. The junction had 5 bases not matched to a gene; V was cut back by 6 bases and J by 2 bases. Germline V lookup: CDR1 MNHEY, CDR2 SVGAGI. This CDR3 spans 15 amino acids. Some clones are missing from TCRdb's copy, which holds only in-frame ones; the method was immunoSEQ multiplex PCR. The sample records 150,000 to 200,000 clones, around 85% being singletons. Specimen: peripheral blood. This sequence joins TRBV6-5 and TRBJ1-5, with TRBD1 matching over 9 bases. This TCR was recovered from a human donor with acute or convalescent COVID-19. The donor label of this sample is uncertain. The CDR3 protein is CASRTGGFGNQPQHF. DNA for the CDR3: TGTGCCAGCAGGACAGGGGGATTCGGCAATCAGCCCCAGCATTTT.